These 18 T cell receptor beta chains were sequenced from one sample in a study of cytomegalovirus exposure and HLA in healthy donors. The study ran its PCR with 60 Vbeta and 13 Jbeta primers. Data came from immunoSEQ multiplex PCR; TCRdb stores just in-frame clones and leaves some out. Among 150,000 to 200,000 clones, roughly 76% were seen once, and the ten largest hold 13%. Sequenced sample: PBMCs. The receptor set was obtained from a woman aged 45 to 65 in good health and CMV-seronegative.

CDR3 loop: CAISPGTGDIDTQYF. The DNA for the CDR3 is TGTGCCATCAGTCCCGGGACAGGGGATATAGATACGCAGTATTTT. The rearrangement uses TRBV10-3 and TRBJ2-3; 10 bases are shared with TRBD1. Germline V gives CDR1 ENHRY, CDR2 SYGVKD. This CDR3 has 15 amino acids. The V segment lost 5 bases and the J segment 5 bases; nucleotides outside the gene matches: 7.

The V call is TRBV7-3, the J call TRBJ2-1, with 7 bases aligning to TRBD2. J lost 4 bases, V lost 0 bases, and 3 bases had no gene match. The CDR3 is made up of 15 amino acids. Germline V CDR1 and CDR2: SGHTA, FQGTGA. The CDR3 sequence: CASSLTRGLYNEQFF. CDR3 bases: TGTGCCAGCAGCTTAACGCGGGGGTTGTACAATGAGCAGTTCTTC.

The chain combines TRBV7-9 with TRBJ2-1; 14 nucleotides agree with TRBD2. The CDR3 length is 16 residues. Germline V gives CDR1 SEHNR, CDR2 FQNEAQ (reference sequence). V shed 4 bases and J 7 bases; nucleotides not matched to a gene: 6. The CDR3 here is CASSSGTSGSWNEQFF. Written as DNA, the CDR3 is TGTGCCAGCAGCTCAGGGACTAGCGGGAGTTGGAATGAGCAGTTCTTC.

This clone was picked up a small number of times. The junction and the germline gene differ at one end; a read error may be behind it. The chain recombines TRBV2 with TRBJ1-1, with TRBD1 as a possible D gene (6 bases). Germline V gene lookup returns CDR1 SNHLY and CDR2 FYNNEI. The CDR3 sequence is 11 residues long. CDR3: CASSDHRGQNF. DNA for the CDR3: TGTGCCAGCAGTGACCATCGAGGACAGAACTTT.

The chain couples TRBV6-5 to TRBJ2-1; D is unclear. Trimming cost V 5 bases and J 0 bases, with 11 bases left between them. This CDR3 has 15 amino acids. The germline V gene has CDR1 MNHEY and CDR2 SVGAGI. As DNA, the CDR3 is TGTGCCAGCAGTAAAAGCTTAAGCTCCTACAATGAGCAGTTCTTC. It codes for CASSKSLSSYNEQFF.

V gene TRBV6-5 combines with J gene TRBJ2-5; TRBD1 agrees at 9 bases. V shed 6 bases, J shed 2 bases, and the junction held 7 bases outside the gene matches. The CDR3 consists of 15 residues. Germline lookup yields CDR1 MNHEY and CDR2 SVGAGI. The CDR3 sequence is CASSTGQGLQETQYF. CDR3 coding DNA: TGTGCCAGCAGCACAGGACAGGGGCTTCAAGAGACCCAGTACTTC.

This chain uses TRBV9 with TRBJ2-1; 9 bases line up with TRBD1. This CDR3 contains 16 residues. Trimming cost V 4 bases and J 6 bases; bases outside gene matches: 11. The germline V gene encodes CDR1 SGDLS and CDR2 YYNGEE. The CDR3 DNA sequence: TGTGCCAGCAGCCCGAGCCAGGGACAGGGAGTCAATGAGCAGTTCTTC. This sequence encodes CASSPSQGQGVNEQFF.

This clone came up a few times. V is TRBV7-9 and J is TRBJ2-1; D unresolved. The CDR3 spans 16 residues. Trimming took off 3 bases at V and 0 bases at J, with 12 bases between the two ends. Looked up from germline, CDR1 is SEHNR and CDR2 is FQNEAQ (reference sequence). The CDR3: CASSFSVIGSYNEQFF. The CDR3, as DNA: TGTGCCAGCAGCTTCAGCGTGATAGGCTCCTACAATGAGCAGTTCTTC.

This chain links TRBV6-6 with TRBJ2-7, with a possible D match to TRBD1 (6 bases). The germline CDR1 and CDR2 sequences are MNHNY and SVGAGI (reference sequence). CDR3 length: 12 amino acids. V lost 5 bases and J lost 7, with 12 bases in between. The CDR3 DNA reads TGTGCCAGCAGTAGCCTAGACAGGGAGCAGTACTTC. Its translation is CASSSLDREQYF.

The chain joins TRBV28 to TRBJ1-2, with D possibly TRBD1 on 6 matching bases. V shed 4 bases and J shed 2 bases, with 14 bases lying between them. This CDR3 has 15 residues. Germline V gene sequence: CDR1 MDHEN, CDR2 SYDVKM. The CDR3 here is CASSSSLDRNYGYTF. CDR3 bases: TGTGCCAGCAGTTCCTCCTTGGACAGAAACTATGGCTACACCTTC.

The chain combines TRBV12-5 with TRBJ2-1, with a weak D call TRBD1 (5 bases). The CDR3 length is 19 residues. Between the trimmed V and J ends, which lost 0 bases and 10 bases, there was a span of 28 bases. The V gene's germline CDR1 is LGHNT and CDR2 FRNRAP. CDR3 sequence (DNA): TGTGCTAGTGGTTTGGTACTCGGAGCCGGGTCTGCCCCATCAGGGGAGCAGTTCTTC. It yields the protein CASGLVLGAGSAPSGEQFF.

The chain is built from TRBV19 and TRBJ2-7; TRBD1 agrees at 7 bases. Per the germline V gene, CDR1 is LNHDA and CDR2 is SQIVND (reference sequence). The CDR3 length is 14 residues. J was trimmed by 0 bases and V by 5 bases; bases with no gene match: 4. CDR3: CASSPDRASYEQYF. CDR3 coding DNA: TGTGCCAGTAGTCCAGACAGGGCCTCCTACGAGCAGTACTTC.

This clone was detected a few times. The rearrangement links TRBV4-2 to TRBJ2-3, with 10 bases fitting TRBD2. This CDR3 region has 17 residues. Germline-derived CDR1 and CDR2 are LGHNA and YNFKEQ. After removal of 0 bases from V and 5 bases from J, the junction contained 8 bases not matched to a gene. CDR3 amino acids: CASSQEGRAGGVDTQYF. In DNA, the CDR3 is TGTGCCAGCAGCCAAGAAGGTCGAGCGGGAGGGGTAGATACGCAGTATTTT.

The CDR3 loop is CASSPTGTQETQYF. CDR3 coding DNA: TGTGCCAGCAGTCCTACAGGGACCCAAGAGACCCAGTACTTC. The chain combines TRBV13 with TRBJ2-5, with D tentatively TRBD1 (6 bases). CDR1 and CDR2 (germline): PRHDT, FYEKMQ (reference sequence). V lost 6 bases to trimming and J lost 1 base, with 12 bases between them. This CDR3 is built from 14 residues. The entire variable domain, with the rest obtained from reference TRBV13 and TRBJ2-5, is as follows: AAGVIQSPRHLIKEKRETATLKCYPIPRHDTVYWYQQGPGQDPQFLISFYEKMQSDKGSIPDRFSAQQFSDYHSELNMSSLELGDSALYFCASSPTGTQETQYFGPGTRLLVL.

The CDR3 is CASSYSGAGANVLTF. The CDR3 coding sequence is TGTGCCAGCAGTTACTCCGGGGCTGGGGCCAACGTCCTGACTTTC. V is TRBV6-6 and J is TRBJ2-6, with D perhaps matching TRBD2 (5 bases). Trimming took off 0 bases at V and 2 bases at J, with 5 bases between the two ends. This CDR3 comprises 15 residues. Looked up from germline, CDR1 is MNHNY and CDR2 is SVGAGI (reference sequence).

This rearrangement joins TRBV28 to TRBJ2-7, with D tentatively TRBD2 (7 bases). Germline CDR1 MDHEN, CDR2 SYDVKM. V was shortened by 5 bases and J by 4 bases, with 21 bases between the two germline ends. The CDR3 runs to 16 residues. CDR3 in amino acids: CASSLPLGGGEYEQYF. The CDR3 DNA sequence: TGTGCCAGCAGTCTCCCCCTGGGGGGGGGCGAGTACGAGCAGTACTTC.

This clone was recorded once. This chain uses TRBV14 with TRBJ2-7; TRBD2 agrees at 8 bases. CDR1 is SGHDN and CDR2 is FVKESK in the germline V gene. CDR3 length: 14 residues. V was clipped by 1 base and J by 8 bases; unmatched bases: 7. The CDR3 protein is CASSQAGGPRQQYF. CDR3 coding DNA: TGTGCCAGCAGCCAAGCGGGAGGGCCCAGACAGCAGTACTTC.

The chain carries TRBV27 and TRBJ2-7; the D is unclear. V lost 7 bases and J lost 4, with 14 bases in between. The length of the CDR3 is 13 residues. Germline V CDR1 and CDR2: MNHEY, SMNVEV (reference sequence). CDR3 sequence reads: CASTTDSEYEQYF. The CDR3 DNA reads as TGTGCCAGCACCACTGACTCAGAATACGAGCAGTACTTC.